These 20 T cell receptor beta chains share one sample of origin, sequenced in a study of cytomegalovirus exposure and HLA in healthy donors. 60 Vbeta and 13 Jbeta primers were used in PCR. Here immunoSEQ multiplex PCR was the method, and the copy in TCRdb shows in-frame clones only, minus some. Counted here are 130,000 or so clones, approximately 80% occurring once; the ten biggest clones make up about 1.5%. Specimen: PBMCs. The receptors were sampled from a woman between 18 and 29 years old in good health and CMV-seronegative.

This sequence joins TRBV4-1 and TRBJ1-2, with 9 bases identical to TRBD1. With V trimmed by 5 bases and J by 3 bases, 4 bases remained unmatched. The CDR3 has 14 amino acids. CDR1 MGHRA and CDR2 YSYEKL come from the germline V gene. CDR3 in amino acids: CASSVRDRDYGYTF. The CDR3 DNA sequence: TGCGCCAGCAGCGTTCGGGACAGGGACTATGGCTACACCTTC.

The chain carries TRBV6-5 and TRBJ2-5; 11 bases agree with TRBD2. The V gene's germline CDR1 is MNHEY and CDR2 SVGAGI. The CDR3 sequence is 14 residues long. Trimming cost V 5 bases and J 4 bases; bases outside gene matches: 3. For the CDR3, the DNA is TGTGCCAGCAGTCTACTAGCGGGAGTAGAGACCCAGTACTTC. It is translated as CASSLLAGVETQYF.

CDR3 nucleotide sequence: TGTGCCAGTAAAAGGATCGACAGGAACACTGAAGCTTTCTTT. It specifies CASKRIDRNTEAFF. The chain recombines TRBV19 with TRBJ1-1; D is perhaps TRBD1 (5 bases). The V and J ends lost 7 bases and 1 base respectively, with 13 bases between them. The CDR3 extends over 14 amino acids. The germline CDR1 and CDR2 sequences are LNHDA and SQIVND (reference sequence).

This chain uses TRBV10-3 with TRBJ2-1; no firm D call. Germline V CDR1 and CDR2: ENHRY, SYGVKD. Trimming took off 2 bases at V and 4 bases at J, with 3 bases between the two ends. The CDR3 is 12 residues long. The CDR3 DNA reads as TGTGCCATCAGTGAGCAGTACAATGAGCAGTTCTTC. Translated: CAISEQYNEQFF.

On this clone itself: A junction boundary mismatches the germline segment, possibly from a read error. This chain joins TRBV7-9 and TRBJ1-2, with 7 bases identical to TRBD1. The CDR3 runs to 15 residues. CDR1 is SEHNR and CDR2 is FQNEAQ in the germline V gene (reference sequence). This chain's CDR3 is CSSSLGDRPNYGYTF. The CDR3 DNA reads as TGTTCCAGCAGCCTCGGGGACAGACCTAACTATGGCTACACCTTC.

The chain combines TRBV5-4 with TRBJ2-2, with 7 bases identical to TRBD2. V lost 2 bases, J lost 0 bases, and 4 bases stayed unmatched. Per germline, CDR1 SGHNT and CDR2 YYREEE (reference sequence). CDR3 length: 16 residues. This chain's CDR3 is CASSLIAGANTGELFF. The DNA for the CDR3 is TGTGCCAGCAGCTTAATCGCGGGGGCGAACACCGGGGAGCTGTTTTTT.

This clone was seen only once. V and J are TRBV2 and TRBJ1-5, with D perhaps TRBD1 (6 bases). This CDR3 contains 14 residues. V was clipped by 3 bases and J by 4 bases, with 10 bases between them. In germline, CDR1 is SNHLY, CDR2 FYNNEI. CDR3 nucleotide sequence: TGTGCCAGCAGTGAGGGGAGGGGGAATCAGCCCCAGCATTTT. It codes for CASSEGRGNQPQHF.

The CDR3 sequence is CASSPGSRTNTEAFF. CDR3 nucleotides: TGTGCCAGCAGCCCGGGGAGCAGGACGAACACTGAAGCTTTCTTT. The genes are TRBV6-5 and TRBJ1-1, with D hard to call. This CDR3 has 15 residues. Trimming took off 6 bases at V and 1 base at J, with 15 bases between the two ends. Looked up from germline, CDR1 is MNHEY and CDR2 is SVGAGI.

This clone was recorded once. The chain uses TRBV29-1 and TRBJ1-2; a possible D gene is TRBD1 (5 bases). There are 16 residues in the CDR3. Germline CDR1 reads SQVTM; CDR2 reads ANQGSEA. V shed 0 bases and J shed 3 bases, with 17 bases lying between them. In DNA, the CDR3 is TGCAGCGTTGAAGAATTGGACCGGGGGACGGACTATGGCTACACCTTC. This translates into CSVEELDRGTDYGYTF.

The CDR3 is CASSDTQGLAANEQFF. The DNA of the CDR3 is TGTGCCAGCAGTGATACACAGGGACTAGCGGCCAATGAGCAGTTCTTC. V and J are TRBV2 and TRBJ2-1, with 11 bases aligning to TRBD2. The junction had 7 bases not matched to a gene; V was cut back by 3 bases and J by 6 bases. Per the germline V gene, CDR1 is SNHLY and CDR2 is FYNNEI. There are 16 residues in the CDR3.

This chain connects TRBV6-7 to TRBJ1-3; 7 bases align to TRBD1. TRBV6-7 is marked as an open reading frame, function uncertain. The V segment lost 11 bases and the J segment 0 bases; nucleotides outside the gene matches: 7. The CDR3 runs 14 residues. In DNA, the CDR3 is TGTGCCTTGGAGGACAGGCACTCTGGAAACACCATATATTTT. Translating it yields CALEDRHSGNTIYF.

The table lists this clone with a few counts. The genes are TRBV4-2 and TRBJ2-2, with TRBD2 matching 12 bases. V was pared by 1 base and J by 2 bases, with 5 bases of the junction left unmatched. Per germline, CDR1 LGHNA and CDR2 YNFKEQ. The CDR3 extends over 18 amino acids. CDR3 DNA: TGTGCCAGCAGCCAAGGGGCTAGCGGGGGGGGAAACACCGGGGAGCTGTTTTTT. Residues: CASSQGASGGGNTGELFF.

The gene calls are TRBV29-1 and TRBJ2-7; possibly TRBD1 for D (6 bases). The CDR3 contains 12 residues. Germline V gene data show CDR1 as SQVTM and CDR2 as ANQGSEA. The V end lost 6 bases, the J end lost 3 bases, and 12 bases lay between the germline ends. The DNA of the CDR3 is TGCAGCGTCCGACAGGCTAACTACGAGCAGTACTTC. Protein: CSVRQANYEQYF.

V and J are TRBV25-1 and TRBJ2-2; D is uncertain. Germline CDR1 MGHDK, CDR2 SYGVNS. CDR3 length: 13 residues. Trimming stripped 10 bases from V and 1 base from J, with 10 bases between. The CDR3 DNA sequence: TGTGCCACACAGAGACAGAACACCGGGGAGCTGTTTTTT. Its protein product is CATQRQNTGELFF.

The CDR3 loop is CSVETGDEQYF. The CDR3 nucleotides are TGCAGCGTTGAAACAGGGGACGAGCAGTACTTC. This chain connects TRBV29-1 to TRBJ2-7; the match to TRBD1 covers 7 bases. Trimming took 2 bases from V and 5 from J; bases not matched to a gene: 0. Germline CDR1 SQVTM, CDR2 ANQGSEA. The CDR3 extends over 11 amino acids.

Points on this clone: At one boundary the junction diverges from the germline segment, which might be a read error. The chain recombines TRBV7-2 with TRBJ1-1; D call uncertain. The germline gives CDR1 SGHTA, CDR2 FQGNSA. The CDR3 extends over 15 amino acids. The CDR3 loop is CASGLLSRRNTEAFF. CDR3 nucleotide sequence: TGTGCCAGCGGCTTGTTGTCTCGGAGGAACACTGAAGCTTTCTTT.

V is TRBV7-8 and J is TRBJ2-1; D gene unclear. Between the trimmed V and J ends, which lost 7 bases and 12 bases, there was a span of 13 bases. CDR3 length: 11 amino acids. The germline CDR1 and CDR2 sequences are SGHVS and FQNEAQ. The CDR3 reads CASTDSSGQFF. The CDR3 DNA follows: TGTGCCAGCACCGACTCCTCCGGGCAGTTCTTC.

The rearrangement links TRBV29-1 to TRBJ2-5, with 8 bases matching TRBD2. V lost 4 bases, J lost 4 bases, and 2 bases stayed unmatched. In germline, CDR1 is SQVTM, CDR2 ANQGSEA. The CDR3 totals 12 residues. CDR3 coding DNA: TGCAGCGTTGCGGGAGGGCCAGAGACCCAGTACTTC. This encodes CSVAGGPETQYF.

The chain employs TRBV6-1 and TRBJ2-7, with 8 bases fitting TRBD1. The trim removed 5 bases at V and 4 bases at J, leaving 7 bases unmatched. This CDR3 has 14 residues. The germline CDR1 and CDR2 sequences are MNHNS and SASEGT. The CDR3 nucleotides read TGTGCCAGCAGTCCTAGGACAGGGTTTTACGAGCAGTACTTC. Encoded protein: CASSPRTGFYEQYF.

This chain connects TRBV5-1 to TRBJ1-2, with 9 bases lining up with TRBD1. With V trimmed by 1 base and J by 4 bases, 2 bases remained unmatched. The CDR3 is 14 amino acids. CDR1 is SGHRS and CDR2 is YFSETQ in the germline V gene. The CDR3 sequence: CASSLTGGVYGYTF. CDR3 DNA: TGCGCCAGCAGCTTGACAGGGGGCGTCTATGGCTACACCTTC.